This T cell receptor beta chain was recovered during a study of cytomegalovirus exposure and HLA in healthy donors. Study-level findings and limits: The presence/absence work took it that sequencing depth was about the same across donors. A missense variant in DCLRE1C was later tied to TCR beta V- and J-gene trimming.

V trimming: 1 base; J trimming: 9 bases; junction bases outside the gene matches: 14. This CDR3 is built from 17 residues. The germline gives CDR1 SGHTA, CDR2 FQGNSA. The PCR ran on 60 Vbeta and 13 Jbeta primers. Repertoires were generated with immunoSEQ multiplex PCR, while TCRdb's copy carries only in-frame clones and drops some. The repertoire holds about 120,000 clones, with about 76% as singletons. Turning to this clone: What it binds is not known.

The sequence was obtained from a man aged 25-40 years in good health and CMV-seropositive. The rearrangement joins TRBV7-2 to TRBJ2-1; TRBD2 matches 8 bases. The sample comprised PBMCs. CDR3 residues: CASSLGFGGGVRGEQFF. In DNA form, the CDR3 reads TGTGCCAGCAGCTTAGGGTTCGGGGGGGGCGTCCGGGGTGAGCAGTTCTTC.